The present entry profiles one TCR beta chain with its context. Its target is unknown. The table came from immunoSEQ multiplex PCR; TCRdb's copy has only in-frame clones and leaves some out. This table holds tens of thousands of clones, around 93% found once. This record comes from a study of graft-versus-host responses after intestinal transplantation. Looking at the study overall: Tacrolimus and steroids were given for two to three years to all recipients after anti-thymocyte globulin induction. General observations from the study: The recipient marrow held GvH clones, and some of them showed up first in ileum or blood.

The TCR was taken from a human donor who was the organ donor for an intestinal transplant. The sequencing used unstimulated CD8+ T cells sorted from spleen or lymph node cells, collected before transplant.

The chain's CDR3 is CASSQSLSGAGRLTEAFF. The CDR3 DNA sequence: TGCGCCAGCAGCCAATCTTTGAGTGGTGCAGGGCGGCTAACTGAAGCTTTCTTT. V is TRBV4-1 and J is TRBJ1-1, with D maybe TRBD1 (5 bases). The V gene's germline CDR1 is MGHRA and CDR2 YSYEKL. The CDR3 totals 18 residues. V lost 2 bases, J lost 5 bases, and 24 bases lay in between.